The clone carrying this T cell receptor beta chain was seen more than once but under ten times. Germline values: CDR1 SEHNR, CDR2 FQNEAQ (reference sequence). Trimming removed 2 bases from V and 5 bases from J, with 12 bases in between. This CDR3 comprises 15 residues. This sample stems from a study of blood T cells in healthy people across ages. Through a sample-barcoded 5' primer and a J-beta primer mix, a second PCR was run for roughly 7 to 11 cycles. In TCRdb, the 5' RACE reads were re-called with MiXCR into one record per CDR3 protein. The sample lists about 570,000 distinct CDR3 sequences, 25% to 30% occurring once.

The source is a woman in her 70s in good health. The material sequenced was blood. The chain has TRBV7-9 and TRBJ2-2; TRBD1 is a possible D gene (5 bases). The CDR3 sequence: CASSLMGRDTGELFF. The CDR3 DNA is TGTGCCAGCAGCTTAATGGGCAGGGATACCGGGGAGCTGTTTTTT.